One sample yielded the 28 T cell receptor beta chains listed below, sequenced in a study of cytomegalovirus exposure and HLA in healthy donors. This table comes from immunoSEQ multiplex PCR, and its TCRdb copy is limited to in-frame clones, with some not included. The sample carries roughly 140,000 clones, almost 90% recorded once. The sequenced sample was PBMCs. Every receptor here comes from a woman aged 18-35 years in good health and CMV-seropositive.

The J gene is TRBJ1-1, the V gene TRBV18; D is perhaps TRBD1 (6 bases). The CDR3 is 14 amino acids. V lost 2 bases and J 1 base, leaving 8 bases between the germline ends. Germline V gene data show CDR1 as KGHSH and CDR2 as LQKENI. For the CDR3, the DNA is TGTGCCAGCTCACCAAGGACAGAGAACACTGAAGCTTTCTTT. It encodes CASSPRTENTEAFF.

The J gene is TRBJ1-2, the V gene TRBV7-2; no definite D call. CDR3 length: 11 residues. The V gene's germline CDR1 is SGHTA and CDR2 FQGNSA. V shed 8 bases and J shed 4 bases, with 8 bases lying between them. This CDR3 reads CASRRSYGYTF. The CDR3 coding sequence is TGTGCCAGCCGTAGAAGCTATGGCTACACCTTC.

V is TRBV27 and J is TRBJ2-7; 12 bases match TRBD2. V shed 1 base, J shed 4 bases, and the junction held 11 bases outside the gene matches. Germline V gene lookup returns CDR1 MNHEY and CDR2 SMNVEV (reference sequence). The CDR3 extends over 18 amino acids. DNA for the CDR3: TGTGCCAGCAGTTTATGGGCTAGCGGGAGGGCCCTCCTTTACGAGCAGTACTTC. Amino acids: CASSLWASGRALLYEQYF.

The CDR3 DNA reads as TGTGCCAGCAGTTTCAGGGGGCGCGGGGTGGAGACCCAGTACTTC. Residues: CASSFRGRGVETQYF. This rearrangement joins TRBV27 to TRBJ2-5, with TRBD1 matching 8 bases. With 3 bases clipped from V and 5 bases from J, the junction kept 8 bases outside the gene matches. CDR3 length equals 15 residues. Germline V gene sequence: CDR1 MNHEY, CDR2 SMNVEV (reference sequence).

The chain recombines TRBV5-1 with TRBJ2-7; 10 nucleotides align to TRBD2. Germline CDR1 SGHRS, CDR2 YFSETQ. CDR3 length: 14 residues. Trimming cost V 4 bases and J 6 bases; bases outside gene matches: 7. The CDR3 nucleotides are TGCGCCAGCAGCGTCGCTAGCGGGAGAGGCGAGCAGTACTTC. Residues: CASSVASGRGEQYF.

The chain couples TRBV28 to TRBJ1-2, with D hard to call. Trimming stripped 5 bases from V and 4 bases from J, with 17 bases between. CDR1 MDHEN and CDR2 SYDVKM come from the germline V gene. This CDR3 region has 15 residues. The CDR3 spells CASSPVWKEAYGYTF. The CDR3 coding sequence is TGTGCCAGCAGTCCTGTCTGGAAGGAGGCCTATGGCTACACCTTC.

In this sample, this clone turned up a few times. The chain couples TRBV7-2 to TRBJ2-7; TRBD1 matches 10 bases. After removal of 7 bases from V and 3 bases from J, the junction contained 9 bases not matched to a gene. This CDR3 contains 15 residues. CDR1 is SGHTA, CDR2 FQGNSA, per germline. The CDR3 here is CASKETGGGYYEQYF. For the CDR3, the DNA is TGTGCCAGCAAAGAGACAGGGGGCGGTTACTACGAGCAGTACTTC.

The chain carries TRBV19 and TRBJ1-2, with a weak D call TRBD1 (6 bases). The V gene's germline CDR1 is LNHDA and CDR2 SQIVND (reference sequence). This CDR3 comprises 14 residues. V was shortened by 4 bases and J by 4 bases, with 13 bases between the two germline ends. The CDR3 nucleotides read TGTGCCAGTAGTAAGGGACAAGACCTCTATGGCTACACCTTC. It codes for CASSKGQDLYGYTF.

This rearrangement joins TRBV5-6 to TRBJ1-1; 12 nucleotides line up with TRBD1. The trim removed 4 bases at V and 2 bases at J, leaving 12 bases unmatched. Germline CDR1 reads SGHDT; CDR2 reads YYEEEE. The CDR3 contains 18 residues. This chain's CDR3 is CASSPRYGTGGFNTEAFF. The CDR3 DNA sequence: TGTGCCAGCAGCCCTCGATATGGGACAGGGGGCTTCAACACTGAAGCTTTCTTT. The complete variable domain, with remaining parts taken from reference TRBV5-6 and TRBJ1-1, reads DAGVTQSPTHLIKTRGQQVTLRCSPKSGHDTVSWYQQALGQGPQFIFQYYEEEERQRGNFPDRFSGHQFPNYSSELNVNALLLGDSALYLCASSPRYGTGGFNTEAFFGQGTRLTVV.

The rearrangement joins TRBV5-1 to TRBJ2-1, with TRBD2 matching over 9 bases. The CDR3 has 15 residues. Germline CDR1 and CDR2: SGHRS and YFSETQ. The junction had 11 bases not matched to a gene; V was cut back by 4 bases and J by 9 bases. For the CDR3, the DNA is TGCGCCAGCAGCGCGGCCGCGGGAGGGCGGGGTGAGCAGTTCTTC. It yields the protein CASSAAAGGRGEQFF.

This sequence joins TRBV27 and TRBJ2-7; 8 nucleotides match TRBD1. The V gene end was trimmed by 6 bases and the J gene end by 5 bases; junction bases not matched to a gene: 18. The CDR3 is 17 amino acids. The V gene's germline CDR1 is MNHEY and CDR2 SMNVEV (reference sequence). CDR3 in DNA: TGTGCCAGCAGAAACGGACAGGGAAAGGATAGGGTTCACGAGCAGTACTTC. This translates into CASRNGQGKDRVHEQYF.

CDR3: CASSLSVGGQPQHF. For the CDR3, the DNA is TGTGCCAGCAGTTTGTCCGTCGGGGGGCAGCCCCAGCATTTT. The J gene is TRBJ1-5, the V gene TRBV28, with D possibly TRBD1 on 5 matching bases. Trimming took 3 bases from V and 7 from J, leaving 13 bases between them. This CDR3 region has 14 residues. Per the germline V gene, CDR1 is MDHEN and CDR2 is SYDVKM.

The chain has TRBV28 and TRBJ1-2; tentative D call: TRBD1 (5 bases). The CDR3 is 16 residues long. Trimming shortened V by 3 bases and J by 0 bases, and 14 bases separated the two germline ends. Germline V gene data show CDR1 as MDHEN and CDR2 as SYDVKM. The CDR3 bases are TGTGCCAGCAGTTTTCCCCAGGGAAGGGCTAACTATGGCTACACCTTC. Translation gives CASSFPQGRANYGYTF.

This clone has just one count. The V call is TRBV2, the J call TRBJ1-2, with TRBD1 identical over 8 bases. CDR1 is SNHLY and CDR2 is FYNNEI in the germline V gene. This CDR3 spans 13 amino acids. Trimming took 5 bases from V and 5 from J; bases not matched to a gene: 4. In nucleotides, the CDR3 is TGTGCCAGCAGTTACGGACAGGGTTATGGCTACACCTTC. As protein: CASSYGQGYGYTF.

This rearrangement joins TRBV29-1 to TRBJ1-1, with 10 bases aligning to TRBD1. Germline loops: CDR1 SQVTM, CDR2 ANQGSEA. The CDR3 runs 15 residues. Unmatched junction bases numbered 9, after V lost 1 base and J lost 7 bases. CDR3 bases: TGCAGCGTTGAAGGCGACAGGGGGCCTTTGGGTGAAGCTTTCTTT. Its protein product is CSVEGDRGPLGEAFF.

The chain is built from TRBV7-9 and TRBJ1-1, with 8 positions matching TRBD1. Germline-derived CDR1 and CDR2 are SEHNR and FQNEAQ (reference sequence). This CDR3 has 15 residues. V lost 3 bases and J lost 6; bases outside the gene matches: 9. The CDR3 DNA reads TGTGCCAGCAGCTTTGCTTGGACAGGGCGTCCTGAAGCTTTCTTT. Protein sequence: CASSFAWTGRPEAFF.

The chain carries TRBV7-2 and TRBJ1-2; weak D call: TRBD1 (6 bases). With 0 bases removed from V and 8 bases from J, the gap between germline ends came to 13 bases. The CDR3 contains 14 residues. Germline V lookup: CDR1 SGHTA, CDR2 FQGNSA. For the CDR3, the DNA is TGTGCCAGCAGCTTAGCGCCCAGGGGAAGCGGCTACACCTTC. It is translated as CASSLAPRGSGYTF. The variable domain in full, completed from reference TRBV7-2 and TRBJ1-2, reads GAGVSQSPSNKVTEKGKDVELRCDPISGHTALYWYRQSLGQGLEFLIYFQGNSAPDKSGLPSDRFSAERTGGSVSTLTIQRTQQEDSAVYLCASSLAPRGSGYTFGSGTRLTVV.

CDR3 amino acids: CASSLGPVYQETQYF. CDR3 in DNA: TGTGCCAGCAGCTTAGGTCCGGTATACCAAGAGACCCAGTACTTC. The J gene is TRBJ2-5, the V gene TRBV7-6, with unresolved D. The V gene's germline CDR1 is SGHVS and CDR2 FNYEAQ. CDR3 size: 15 residues. The V end was cut by 1 base, the J end by 0 bases, with 9 bases between. Full variable domain (remainder filled in from reference TRBV7-6 and TRBJ2-5): GAGVSQSPRYKVTKRGQDVALRCDPISGHVSLYWYRQALGQGPEFLTYFNYEAQQDKSGLPNDRFSAERPEGSISTLTIQRTEQRDSAMYRCASSLGPVYQETQYFGPGTRLLVL.

On this clone: Other DNA sequences in this sample translate to the same CDR3. The chain is built from TRBV7-2 and TRBJ2-7, with D possibly being TRBD1 (5 bases). Trimming left V 2 bases short and J 9 bases short, with 8 bases between. The CDR3 runs 11 residues. Germline V gene lookup returns CDR1 SGHTA and CDR2 FQGNSA. The CDR3 DNA is TGTGCCAGCAGCTTAAGGGGCGGGCAGTACTTC. Translating it yields CASSLRGGQYF.

This chain connects TRBV7-8 to TRBJ2-2; possible D gene TRBD2, 6 bases. This CDR3 has 16 residues. Germline V gene sequence: CDR1 SGHVS, CDR2 FQNEAQ. V lost 5 bases, J lost 3 bases, and 16 bases lay in between. CDR3 in DNA: TGTGCCAGCAGCACTCAACCCGCGGGATACACCGGGGAGCTGTTTTTT. It specifies CASSTQPAGYTGELFF.

The rearrangement joins TRBV4-1 to TRBJ2-1; TRBD2 matches at 10 bases. This CDR3 has 17 amino acids. Germline assignment: CDR1 MGHRA and CDR2 YSYEKL. Losses at the gene ends were 2 bases for V and 8 bases for J; bases not matched to a gene: 12. The CDR3 nucleotides read TGCGCCAGCAGCCAAAGAGTAAGCGGGGGGGCCTTAGATGAGCAGTTCTTC. Translation gives CASSQRVSGGALDEQFF.

The rearrangement joins TRBV27 to TRBJ1-2; 7 bases fit TRBD1. Germline V gene sequence: CDR1 MNHEY, CDR2 SMNVEV (reference sequence). This CDR3 region has 14 residues. V shed 0 bases and J 4 bases; nucleotides not matched to a gene: 2. The CDR3: CASSLSRDSYGYTF. DNA for the CDR3: TGTGCCAGCAGTTTATCTAGGGACAGCTATGGCTACACCTTC.

This chain uses TRBV18 with TRBJ2-1; TRBD2 matches 12 bases. CDR1 and CDR2 (germline): KGHSH, LQKENI. V lost 6 bases to trimming and J lost 3 bases; unmatched junction nucleotides: 3. There are 15 residues in the CDR3. CDR3 nucleotides: TGTGCCAGCTCCCTACTAGCGGGGGGCTACAATGAGCAGTTCTTC. Its translation is CASSLLAGGYNEQFF.

The chain combines TRBV4-3 with TRBJ1-6; the D gene is possibly TRBD1 (5 bases). Germline-derived CDR1 and CDR2 are LGHNA and YSLEER. This CDR3 is built from 16 residues. V gave up 4 bases and J gave up 7 bases, with 17 bases separating them. The DNA of the CDR3 is TGCGCCAGCAGCCGCTCTGGGGGGGTTACAAATTCACCCCTCCACTTT. Translating gives CASSRSGGVTNSPLHF.

The V and J genes are TRBV27 and TRBJ1-1; a weak D match, TRBD1 (5 bases). Trimming pared 2 bases from V and 4 bases from J, leaving 17 bases between. The germline V gene encodes CDR1 MNHEY and CDR2 SMNVEV (reference sequence). This CDR3 comprises 16 residues. CDR3 region: CASSLNRGTRGTEAFF. The CDR3, as DNA: TGTGCCAGCAGTTTAAATCGGGGGACTCGTGGCACTGAAGCTTTCTTT.

V is TRBV6-6 and J is TRBJ2-2; the match to TRBD2 covers 8 bases. Germline lookup yields CDR1 MNHNY and CDR2 SVGAGI (reference sequence). The length of the CDR3 is 16 residues. V gave up 5 bases and J gave up 4 bases; unmatched junction bases: 9. The CDR3 region has the DNA TGTGCCAGCAGTCCGCAGCGGGGGATGGGCACCGGGGAGCTGTTTTTT. Translated: CASSPQRGMGTGELFF.

This sequence joins TRBV7-9 and TRBJ1-2, with D unresolved. The CDR3 has 13 residues. Germline loops: CDR1 SEHNR, CDR2 FQNEAQ (reference sequence). V lost 0 bases to trimming and J lost 6 bases, with 8 bases between them. The CDR3 is CASSLAEGDGYTF. CDR3 coding DNA: TGTGCCAGCAGCTTAGCGGAGGGAGATGGCTACACCTTC.

The chain couples TRBV28 to TRBJ2-7, with a tentative D call TRBD1 (6 bases). This CDR3 region has 14 residues. Trimming took 5 bases from V and 3 from J, leaving 14 bases between them. Germline V CDR1 and CDR2: MDHEN, SYDVKM. CDR3 loop: CASSQTGILYEQYF. CDR3 sequence (DNA): TGTGCCAGCAGTCAGACAGGAATACTCTACGAGCAGTACTTC.